Listed below are T cell receptor beta chains from one sample, sequenced in a study of blood T cell repertoires in COVID-19. TCRdb's table, derived via immunoSEQ multiplex PCR, lists solely in-frame clones and lacks some. The data hold about 370,000 clones, with over 75% observed a single time. Sequences were obtained from PBMCs or T cells enriched from blood (not recorded which). These receptor sequences come from a man between 18 and 29 years old who had recovered from COVID-19. Each CDR3 is given without its conserved first and last residue. Each record gives: J gene, V gene, CDR3 protein.

>TRBJ2-3|TRBV21-1
ASSKAGLAGDTQY
>TRBJ1-1|TRBV19
ASSSDSQNTEAF
>TRBJ2-1|TRBV23-1
ASSQSSSSSYNEQF
>TRBJ1-1|TRBV5-1
ASSSQGMNTEAF
>TRBJ1-4|TRBV28
ASSLVGSKLF
>TRBJ1-1|TRBV7-9
ASRIRGDTEAF
>TRBJ2-7|TRBV28
ASRGSGTGSYEQY
>TRBJ1-5|TRBV30
AWSHDSYSNQPQH
>TRBJ2-7|TRBV30
AFTASYEQY
>TRBJ1-1|TRBV4-1
ASSQGGQGLNTEAF
>TRBJ1-4|TRBV9
ASSAEQGYGVEKLF
>TRBJ1-6|TRBV6-5
ASSSRLIVGNSPLH
>TRBJ1-2|TRBV28
ASSSVAWGRDYGYT
>TRBJ2-5|TRBV9
ASSVGPDRGQETQY
>TRBJ2-1|TRBV7-2
ASSLLSLMNEQF
>TRBJ2-7|TRBV7-9
ASSLAGYTYEQY
>TRBJ2-1|TRBV15
ATSRTISAGERSNEQF
>TRBJ1-5|TRBV19
ASSPPKQGQGRNQPQH
>TRBJ1-1|TRBV10-1
ASSGRRNSEAF
>TRBJ2-1|TRBV5-4
ASSFGSRRDNEQF
>TRBJ2-3|TRBV15
ATSRIPRGGSETDTQY
>TRBJ2-1|TRBV10-3
AISSGTSGPYNEQF
>TRBJ1-1|TRBV6-1
ASSAPDRGLWDTEAF
>TRBJ2-7|TRBV5-1
ASSKAGKPYEQY
>TRBJ2-5|TRBV24-1
ATSDLGTGGRETQY
>TRBJ2-2|TRBV3-1/TRBV3-2
ASSQFEGVAGELF
>TRBJ2-5|TRBV24-1
ATSDQTSGRGGTQY
>TRBJ1-1|TRBV3-1/TRBV3-2
ASSQVVRSYTEAF
>TRBJ2-7|TRBV27
ASSNFGTTSYEQY
>TRBJ1-2|TRBV7-2
ASSSQARYGYT
>TRBJ2-7|TRBV4-1
ASSQVRMDRSRGPYEQY
>TRBJ2-3|TRBV11-2
ASSLAGGGTSY
>TRBJ2-2|TRBV10-3
AISRPRTGETGELF
>TRBJ1-6|TRBV12-3/TRBV12-4
ASSYRGSPLH
>TRBJ1-4|TRBV11-2
ASSLDRGTGGEKLF
>TRBJ1-1|TRBV25-1
ASGRQGNTEAF
>TRBJ2-1|TRBV7-9
ASSATGQGYNEQF
>TRBJ1-1|TRBV27
ASSPTENTEAF
>TRBJ2-7|TRBV5-5
ASSWTVAYEQY
>TRBJ1-2|TRBV21-1
ASSTGGLYGYT
>TRBJ2-1|TRBV5-1
ASSPDRASYNEQF
>TRBJ2-3|TRBV6-2/TRBV6-3
ASSYPLLGDTGSTDTQY
>TRBJ1-6|TRBV6-5
ASSYRKGASDSPLH
>TRBJ2-2|TRBV12-3/TRBV12-4
ASSFAGTGELF
>TRBJ2-1|TRBV6-1
ASSDGLAGNNEQF
>TRBJ2-7|TRBV7-2
ASSFRDYSYEQY
>TRBJ1-1|TRBV5-1
ASSSSGGAYPDNTEAF
>TRBJ1-5|TRBV3-1/TRBV3-2
ASSQASVQPQH
>TRBJ1-2|TRBV3-1/TRBV3-2
ASSLPIQGHGYT
>TRBJ1-5|TRBV7-9
ASQLGGNQPQH
>TRBJ2-7|TRBV6-5
ASSYSSGGSYEQY
>TRBJ2-7|TRBV7-2
ASSARGDSGEQY
>TRBJ1-1|TRBV5-1
ASSFTGDRSTEAF
>TRBJ1-1|TRBV6-5
ASRREGLGTEAF
>TRBJ2-7|TRBV6-5
ASSYSRQRYYEQY
>TRBJ1-6|TRBV6-5
ASSYQGLNSPLH
>TRBJ2-1|TRBV7-3
ASSPVDRTSYNEQF